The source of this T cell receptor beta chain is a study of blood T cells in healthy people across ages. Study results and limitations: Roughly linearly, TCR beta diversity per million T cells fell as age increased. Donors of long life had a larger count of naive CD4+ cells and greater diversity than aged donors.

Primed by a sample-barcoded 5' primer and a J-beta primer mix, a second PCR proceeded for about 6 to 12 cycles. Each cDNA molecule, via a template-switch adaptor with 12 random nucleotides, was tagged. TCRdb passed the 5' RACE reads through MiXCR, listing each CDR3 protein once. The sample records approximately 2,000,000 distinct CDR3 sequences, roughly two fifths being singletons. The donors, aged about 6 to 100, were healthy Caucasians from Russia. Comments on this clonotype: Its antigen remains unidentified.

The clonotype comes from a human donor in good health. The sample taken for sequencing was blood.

CDR3 region: CASSSPLWTGSEAFF. CDR3 coding DNA: TGTGCCAGCAGCTCCCCACTCTGGACAGGGTCTGAAGCTTTCTTT. The gene calls are TRBV7-2 and TRBJ1-1; the match to TRBD1 covers 8 bases. Per the germline V gene, CDR1 is SGHTA and CDR2 is FQGNSA. J gave up 6 bases and V 4 bases, and 10 bases lay outside the gene matches. The CDR3 extends over 15 amino acids.